This is a list of T cell receptor beta chains from one sample in a study of T cell repertoires in cytomegalovirus infection. TCRdb called the reads again in MiXCR, with one record for every CDR3 protein. Among about 470,000 distinct CDR3 sequences, roughly 42% were seen once, and the ten largest hold about two fifths. The antigens for these receptors are not known. Specimen: cultured PBMCs, collected from culture after CMV antigen stimulation. The receptors originated from a human donor in good health (CMV status not recorded). Some clones in this sample may be carry-over from other donors' samples. The CDR3 runs from the conserved cysteine through the conserved F or W. The D gene is left open where the match is weak. Part of the rows lack a size; the others show once, few, many or a class for expanded clones.

V gene: TRBV15; D gene: -; J gene: TRBJ2-3; clone size: -; CDR3 protein: CATSREATATSTDTQYF; CDR3 DNA: TGTGCCACCAGCAGAGAGGCGACTGCGACTAGCACAGATACGCAGTATTTT
V gene: TRBV18; D gene: -; J gene: TRBJ1-1; clone size: once; CDR3 protein: CASSRGSSGARRAFF; CDR3 DNA: TGTGCCAGCTCCCGGGGGTCTTCGGGGGCCCGTAGAGCTTTCTTT
V gene: TRBV27; D gene: -; J gene: TRBJ2-3; clone size: many; CDR3 protein: CASSQKPGTPLTDTQYF; CDR3 DNA: TGTGCCAGCAGCCAAAAGCCCGGAACTCCGCTTACAGATACGCAGTATTTT
V gene: TRBV4-1; D gene: -; J gene: TRBJ1-1; clone size: -; CDR3 protein: CASSQERWQLGTEAFF; CDR3 DNA: TGCGCCAGCAGCCAAGAGCGTTGGCAGCTGGGGACTGAAGCTTTCTTT
V gene: TRBV7-2; D gene: -; J gene: TRBJ2-3; clone size: -; CDR3 protein: CASSLIGGVDTQYF; CDR3 DNA: TGTGCCAGCAGCTTAATTGGCGGGGTGGATACGCAGTATTTT
V gene: TRBV27; D gene: TRBD1; J gene: TRBJ1-1; clone size: -; CDR3 protein: CASRPSLTGSIEAFF; CDR3 DNA: TGTGCCAGCAGGCCTTCCCTGACAGGGAGCATCGAAGCTTTCTTT
V gene: TRBV4-2; D gene: TRBD1; J gene: TRBJ2-7; clone size: -; CDR3 protein: CASSQEGTGSSHEQYF; CDR3 DNA: TGTGCCAGCAGCCAAGAGGGGACAGGGTCTTCCCACGAGCAGTACTTC
V gene: TRBV6-2/TRBV6-3; D gene: TRBD2; J gene: TRBJ2-3; clone size: -; CDR3 protein: CASSYDPRGGSTDTQYF; CDR3 DNA: TGTGCCAGCAGTTACGACCCTCGCGGGGGAAGCACAGATACGCAGTATTTT
V gene: TRBV2; D gene: -; J gene: TRBJ2-7; clone size: -; CDR3 protein: CASSGRLMGSEQYF; CDR3 DNA: TGTGCCAGCAGCGGAAGGCTAATGGGCTCCGAGCAGTACTTC
V gene: TRBV23-1; D gene: -; J gene: TRBJ2-7; clone size: -; CDR3 protein: CASLSRPIHYEQYF; CDR3 DNA: TGCGCCAGCCTATCCAGGCCCATCCACTACGAGCAGTACTTC
V gene: TRBV11-2; D gene: -; J gene: TRBJ1-1; clone size: -; CDR3 protein: CASSPQPQGTEAFF; CDR3 DNA: TGTGCCAGCAGCCCTCAACCACAGGGAACTGAAGCTTTCTTT
V gene: TRBV20-1; D gene: TRBD2; J gene: TRBJ2-1; clone size: -; CDR3 protein: CSARGSGASGGRNNEQFF; CDR3 DNA: TGCAGTGCTAGAGGCTCCGGGGCTAGCGGGGGGCGAAACAATGAGCAGTTCTTC
V gene: TRBV7-9; D gene: -; J gene: TRBJ2-1; clone size: -; CDR3 protein: CASTSLWQGSYEQFF; CDR3 DNA: TGTGCCAGCACCTCCCTATGGCAGGGGAGTTATGAGCAGTTCTTC
V gene: TRBV6-6; D gene: -; J gene: TRBJ2-7; clone size: -; CDR3 protein: CASRSQLGDHYEQYF; CDR3 DNA: TGTGCCAGCAGGTCCCAGCTGGGGGACCACTACGAGCAGTACTTC
V gene: TRBV6-2/TRBV6-3; D gene: TRBD1; J gene: TRBJ2-5; clone size: -; CDR3 protein: CASTDQQGARETQYF; CDR3 DNA: TGTGCCAGCACCGACCAACAGGGGGCTCGGGAGACCCAGTACTTC
V gene: TRBV5-4; D gene: TRBD1; J gene: TRBJ2-7; clone size: -; CDR3 protein: CASSLGLGGDEQYF; CDR3 DNA: TGTGCCAGCAGCTTAGGCCTAGGGGGCGACGAGCAGTACTTC
V gene: TRBV28; D gene: -; J gene: TRBJ2-1; clone size: once; CDR3 protein: CASSVASLAGQFF; CDR3 DNA: TGTGCCAGCAGCGTCGCCAGTCTAGCTGGACAGTTCTTC
V gene: TRBV15; D gene: -; J gene: TRBJ2-3; clone size: -; CDR3 protein: CATSRVLESDTQYF; CDR3 DNA: TGTGCCACCAGCAGAGTCCTAGAATCAGATACGCAGTATTTT
V gene: TRBV7-2; D gene: TRBD1; J gene: TRBJ2-2; clone size: -; CDR3 protein: CASSFRDRGYTGELFF; CDR3 DNA: TGTGCCAGCAGCTTCCGGGACAGGGGGTACACCGGGGAGCTGTTTTTT
V gene: TRBV12-3/TRBV12-4; D gene: -; J gene: TRBJ2-3; clone size: few; CDR3 protein: CASSLSGATDTQYF; CDR3 DNA: TGTGCCAGCAGTTTATCGGGGGCCACAGATACGCAGTATTTT
V gene: TRBV7-8; D gene: -; J gene: TRBJ2-4; clone size: -; CDR3 protein: CASSLGYRLEDIQYF; CDR3 DNA: TGTGCCAGCAGCTTAGGGTACAGGTTAGAGGACATTCAGTACTTC
V gene: TRBV2; D gene: -; J gene: TRBJ2-3; clone size: -; CDR3 protein: CASSAERSGTDTQYF; CDR3 DNA: TGTGCCAGCAGTGCTGAACGGAGTGGGACAGATACGCAGTATTTT
V gene: TRBV7-2; D gene: TRBD2; J gene: TRBJ2-3; clone size: few; CDR3 protein: CASSTTSGRLGQYF; CDR3 DNA: TGTGCCAGCAGCACAACTAGCGGGAGATTGGGGCAGTATTTT
V gene: TRBV10-2; D gene: -; J gene: TRBJ1-2; clone size: few; CDR3 protein: CAGMRGGDYGYTF; CDR3 DNA: TGCGCCGGTATGCGGGGCGGCGACTATGGCTACACCTTC
V gene: TRBV7-2; D gene: -; J gene: TRBJ1-6; clone size: few; CDR3 protein: CASTPEADLSSYNSPLHF; CDR3 DNA: TGTGCCAGCACTCCGGAGGCGGACCTGAGCTCCTATAATTCACCCCTCCACTTT
V gene: TRBV4-2; D gene: -; J gene: TRBJ1-5; clone size: few; CDR3 protein: CASSPGDGGQPQHF; CDR3 DNA: TGTGCCAGCAGCCCAGGGGACGGCGGACAGCCCCAGCATTTT
V gene: TRBV7-6; D gene: TRBD2; J gene: TRBJ2-5; clone size: -; CDR3 protein: CASRSGLAETQYF; CDR3 DNA: TGTGCCAGCAGGTCCGGACTAGCAGAGACCCAGTACTTC
V gene: TRBV7-6; D gene: -; J gene: TRBJ2-3; clone size: -; CDR3 protein: CASSLAYSSDTQYF; CDR3 DNA: TGTGCCAGCAGCTTAGCCTACTCCTCGGATACGCAGTATTTT
V gene: TRBV9; D gene: -; J gene: TRBJ2-7; clone size: -; CDR3 protein: CASSVGGGTYEQYF; CDR3 DNA: TGTGCCAGCAGCGTAGGTGGAGGGACCTACGAGCAGTACTTC
V gene: TRBV12-3/TRBV12-4; D gene: -; J gene: TRBJ1-4; clone size: -; CDR3 protein: CASSSLSGGEKLFF; CDR3 DNA: TGTGCCAGCAGCTCGCTTTCTGGTGGAGAAAAACTGTTTTTT
V gene: TRBV5-1; D gene: -; J gene: TRBJ2-4; clone size: -; CDR3 protein: CASSLEGGPNLAKNIQYF; CDR3 DNA: TGCGCCAGCAGCTTGGAAGGGGGTCCAAATCTAGCCAAAAACATTCAGTACTTC
V gene: TRBV7-2; D gene: -; J gene: TRBJ2-1; clone size: many; CDR3 protein: CASSFLEASNEQFF; CDR3 DNA: TGTGCCAGCAGCTTTCTAGAAGCTTCCAATGAGCAGTTCTTC
V gene: TRBV7-9; D gene: TRBD2; J gene: TRBJ2-5; clone size: -; CDR3 protein: CASSLIGGALETQYF; CDR3 DNA: TGTGCCAGCAGCTTAATCGGGGGGGCTCTGGAGACCCAGTACTTC
V gene: TRBV7-8; D gene: -; J gene: TRBJ2-5; clone size: few; CDR3 protein: CASSLAVRAFSTQYF; CDR3 DNA: TGTGCCAGCAGCTTAGCGGTTCGCGCGTTTTCGACCCAGTACTTC
V gene: TRBV20-1; D gene: -; J gene: TRBJ2-1; clone size: -; CDR3 protein: CSASGGRYNEQFF; CDR3 DNA: TGCAGTGCTAGCGGGGGGCGGTACAATGAGCAGTTCTTC
V gene: TRBV19; D gene: -; J gene: TRBJ2-7; clone size: -; CDR3 protein: CASSATGQSSYEQYF; CDR3 DNA: TGTGCCAGTAGTGCCACCGGACAGAGCTCCTACGAGCAGTACTTC
V gene: TRBV7-2; D gene: -; J gene: TRBJ2-7; clone size: many; CDR3 protein: CASSLVVGSAYEQYF; CDR3 DNA: TGTGCCAGCAGCTTAGTAGTTGGCTCAGCCTACGAGCAGTACTTC
V gene: TRBV20-1; D gene: -; J gene: TRBJ1-5; clone size: -; CDR3 protein: CSAVTGAYQPQHF; CDR3 DNA: TGCAGTGCTGTAACAGGAGCTTATCAGCCCCAGCATTTT
V gene: TRBV12-3/TRBV12-4; D gene: TRBD2; J gene: TRBJ2-3; clone size: few; CDR3 protein: CASRVWGGAGATDTQYF; CDR3 DNA: TGTGCCAGCAGAGTCTGGGGGGGAGCGGGGGCCACAGATACGCAGTATTTT
V gene: TRBV7-2; D gene: TRBD2; J gene: TRBJ2-7; clone size: few; CDR3 protein: CASSPGGGRDEQYF; CDR3 DNA: TGTGCCAGCAGCCCGGGGGGTGGCAGGGACGAGCAGTACTTC
V gene: TRBV12-3/TRBV12-4; D gene: -; J gene: TRBJ1-2; clone size: few; CDR3 protein: CASSFDIGTSYGYTF; CDR3 DNA: TGTGCCAGCAGTTTTGATATAGGGACATCCTATGGCTACACCTTC
V gene: TRBV11-2; D gene: -; J gene: TRBJ2-7; clone size: few; CDR3 protein: CASSLVRPTEQYF; CDR3 DNA: TGTGCCAGCAGCTTGGTACGCCCGACGGAGCAGTACTTC
V gene: TRBV12-3/TRBV12-4; D gene: -; J gene: TRBJ2-7; clone size: once; CDR3 protein: CASSLGTSSAEQYF; CDR3 DNA: TGTGCCAGCAGTTTAGGGACCTCGAGTGCCGAGCAGTACTTC
V gene: TRBV5-1; D gene: -; J gene: TRBJ1-2; clone size: -; CDR3 protein: CASSEGQLRGIDTF; CDR3 DNA: TGCGCCAGCAGCGAGGGACAATTGCGGGGTATCGACACCTTC
V gene: TRBV18; D gene: TRBD2; J gene: TRBJ2-1; clone size: once; CDR3 protein: CASSPAGGTGNEQFF; CDR3 DNA: TGTGCCAGCTCACCGGCGGGGGGGACGGGGAATGAGCAGTTCTTC
V gene: TRBV4-1; D gene: TRBD1; J gene: TRBJ2-7; clone size: -; CDR3 protein: CASSLRTGGPYEQYF; CDR3 DNA: TGCGCCAGCAGCCTTCGGACAGGCGGACCCTACGAGCAGTACTTC
V gene: TRBV11-2; D gene: -; J gene: TRBJ2-1; clone size: few; CDR3 protein: CASSPPGNNEQFF; CDR3 DNA: TGTGCCAGCAGCCCCCCCGGGAACAATGAGCAGTTCTTC
V gene: TRBV7-2; D gene: -; J gene: TRBJ1-2; clone size: -; CDR3 protein: CASSHDWGGDYGYTF; CDR3 DNA: TGTGCCAGCAGCCACGACTGGGGGGGAGACTATGGCTACACCTTC